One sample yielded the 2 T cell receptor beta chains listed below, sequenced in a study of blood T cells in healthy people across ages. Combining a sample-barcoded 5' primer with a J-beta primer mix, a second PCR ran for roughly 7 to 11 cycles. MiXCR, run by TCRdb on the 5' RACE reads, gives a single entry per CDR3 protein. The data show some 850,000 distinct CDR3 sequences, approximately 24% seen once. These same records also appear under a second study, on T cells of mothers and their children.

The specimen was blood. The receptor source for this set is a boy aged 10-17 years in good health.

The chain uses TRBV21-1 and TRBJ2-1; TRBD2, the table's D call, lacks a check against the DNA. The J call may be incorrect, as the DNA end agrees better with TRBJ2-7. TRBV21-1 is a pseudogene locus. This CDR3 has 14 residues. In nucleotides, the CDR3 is TGTGCCAGCAGCAAGCCGGGACTAGGCTACGAGCAGTACTTC. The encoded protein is CASSKPGLGYEQYF.

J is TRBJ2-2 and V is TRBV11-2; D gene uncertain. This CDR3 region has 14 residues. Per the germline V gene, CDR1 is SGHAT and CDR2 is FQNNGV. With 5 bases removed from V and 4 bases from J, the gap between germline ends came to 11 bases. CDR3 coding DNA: TGTGCCAGCAGCCCCGGATCAGGCACCGGGGAGCTGTTTTTT. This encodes CASSPGSGTGELFF.